A selection of T cell receptor beta chains follows, all from one sample in a study of cytomegalovirus exposure and HLA in healthy donors. TCRdb's copy holds only in-frame clones and misses some; the assay was immunoSEQ multiplex PCR. The data hold over 150,000 clones, with roughly 80% observed a single time. The sample comprised PBMCs. Receptors originate from a man in his thirties or forties in good health and CMV-seronegative. Each CDR3 is given with its conserved first and last residue. The order of the fields is clone size, D gene, V gene, J gene, CDR3 DNA, CDR3 protein. D genes are given only for firm matches. Only some rows state a clone size, as once, few, many or a class for expanded clones.

clone_size: .
d_call: .
v_call: TRBV19
j_call: TRBJ1-1
cdr3_nt: TGTGCCAGTAGCCGGTACACTGAAGCTTTCTTT
cdr3_aa: CASSRYTEAFF

clone_size: .
d_call: TRBD1
v_call: TRBV7-9
j_call: TRBJ1-5
cdr3_nt: TGTGCCAGCAGCCTCTCGACAGGGGGGAATCAGCCCCAGCATTTT
cdr3_aa: CASSLSTGGNQPQHF

clone_size: .
d_call: TRBD1
v_call: TRBV27
j_call: TRBJ2-1
cdr3_nt: TGTGCCAGCAGTTTAGGGACAGGGATCAATGAGCAGTTCTTC
cdr3_aa: CASSLGTGINEQFF

clone_size: few
d_call: .
v_call: TRBV5-1
j_call: TRBJ1-1
cdr3_nt: TGCGCCAGCAGCTTGGGTTCACTCGAAGCTTTCTTT
cdr3_aa: CASSLGSLEAFF

clone_size: .
d_call: TRBD2
v_call: TRBV9
j_call: TRBJ2-3
cdr3_nt: TGTGCCAGCGGGGGACTAGCGGGAGATACGCAGTATTTT
cdr3_aa: CASGGLAGDTQYF

clone_size: .
d_call: TRBD1
v_call: TRBV30
j_call: TRBJ1-3
cdr3_nt: TGTGCCTGGAGTACCGCGACAGGGTCTGGAAACACCATATATTTT
cdr3_aa: CAWSTATGSGNTIYF

clone_size: few
d_call: .
v_call: TRBV29-1
j_call: TRBJ2-1
cdr3_nt: TGCAGTGGACGGGGTTACAATGAGCAGTTCTTC
cdr3_aa: CSGRGYNEQFF

clone_size: .
d_call: .
v_call: TRBV28
j_call: TRBJ1-2
cdr3_nt: TGTGCCAGCAGTTTCCCCCAGGAAAACCTTAATGGCTACACCTTC
cdr3_aa: CASSFPQENLNGYTF

clone_size: .
d_call: .
v_call: TRBV5-1
j_call: TRBJ2-3
cdr3_nt: TGCGCCAGCAGTCCCCGTGCCGGGGATACGCAGTATTTT
cdr3_aa: CASSPRAGDTQYF

clone_size: .
d_call: .
v_call: TRBV6-5
j_call: TRBJ1-1
cdr3_nt: TGTGCCAGCAGTTCTTTAAGCGGGGCGGACACTGAAGCTTTCTTT
cdr3_aa: CASSSLSGADTEAFF

clone_size: few
d_call: .
v_call: TRBV7-9
j_call: TRBJ2-1
cdr3_nt: TGTGCCAGCAGCCCGGGTTGGCAGGAGCAGTTCTTC
cdr3_aa: CASSPGWQEQFF

clone_size: .
d_call: .
v_call: TRBV11-2
j_call: TRBJ1-3
cdr3_nt: TGTGCCAGCAGCCCCCCAGGAGGGCATGGAAACACCATATATTTT
cdr3_aa: CASSPPGGHGNTIYF

clone_size: few
d_call: .
v_call: TRBV4-3
j_call: TRBJ2-7
cdr3_nt: TGCGCCAGCAGCCAAGATTGGGGCGAAGGGTACGAGCAGTACTTC
cdr3_aa: CASSQDWGEGYEQYF

clone_size: .
d_call: .
v_call: TRBV29-1
j_call: TRBJ1-1
cdr3_nt: TGCAGCGTTGATTCGGGGGGGGACACTGAAGCTTTCTTT
cdr3_aa: CSVDSGGDTEAFF

clone_size: .
d_call: TRBD1
v_call: TRBV4-1
j_call: TRBJ1-1
cdr3_nt: TGCGCCAGCAGCCCCCCGGGACAGGGGGCGAAAACTGAAGCTTTCTTT
cdr3_aa: CASSPPGQGAKTEAFF

clone_size: .
d_call: .
v_call: TRBV5-4
j_call: TRBJ1-1
cdr3_nt: TGTGCCAGCAGCTTGGGGCGGGGAGGGGCCTCAGCGAACACTGAAGCTTTCTTT
cdr3_aa: CASSLGRGGASANTEAFF

clone_size: few
d_call: .
v_call: TRBV12-5
j_call: TRBJ2-3
cdr3_nt: TGTGCTAGTGTTTGCAGGGAATCTACGCAGTATTTT
cdr3_aa: CASVCRESTQYF

clone_size: few
d_call: .
v_call: TRBV5-1
j_call: TRBJ1-1
cdr3_nt: TGCGCCAGCAGCCGCGAGGCGGGTCGGACTGAAGCTTTCTTT
cdr3_aa: CASSREAGRTEAFF

clone_size: few
d_call: .
v_call: TRBV28
j_call: TRBJ1-2
cdr3_nt: TGTGCCACCACCCTCGCAGGGCGCTATGGCTACACCTTC
cdr3_aa: CATTLAGRYGYTF

clone_size: .
d_call: TRBD1
v_call: TRBV2
j_call: TRBJ2-5
cdr3_nt: TGTGCCAGCAGTATTGGGACAGCCCAAGAGACCCAGTACTTC
cdr3_aa: CASSIGTAQETQYF

clone_size: .
d_call: .
v_call: TRBV19
j_call: TRBJ2-3
cdr3_nt: TGTGCCAGTAGTATAGGGAGTTATGGCACAGATACGCAGTATTTT
cdr3_aa: CASSIGSYGTDTQYF

clone_size: .
d_call: .
v_call: TRBV28
j_call: TRBJ2-7
cdr3_nt: TGTGCCAGCAGTTCCGCCGCCAGGGGTGACGAGCAGTACTTC
cdr3_aa: CASSSAARGDEQYF

clone_size: .
d_call: .
v_call: TRBV7-3
j_call: TRBJ2-3
cdr3_nt: TGTGCCAGCAAAGAGGTAGCCGGCACAGATACGCAGTATTTT
cdr3_aa: CASKEVAGTDTQYF

clone_size: .
d_call: .
v_call: TRBV7-8
j_call: TRBJ2-1
cdr3_nt: TGTGCCAGCAGCCCTTCAGGGGCCTACAATGAGCAGTTCTTC
cdr3_aa: CASSPSGAYNEQFF

clone_size: .
d_call: .
v_call: TRBV7-9
j_call: TRBJ2-1
cdr3_nt: TGTGCCAGCAGCTTCGGGTTCCTTACCTACAATGAGCAGTTCTTC
cdr3_aa: CASSFGFLTYNEQFF

clone_size: .
d_call: .
v_call: TRBV5-4
j_call: TRBJ1-1
cdr3_nt: TGTGCCAGCAGCTTTACCGGGAACACTGAAGCTTTCTTT
cdr3_aa: CASSFTGNTEAFF

clone_size: once
d_call: .
v_call: TRBV11-2
j_call: TRBJ2-1
cdr3_nt: TGTGCCAGCAGCTACCAAGGGGGCTACAATGAGCAGTTCTTC
cdr3_aa: CASSYQGGYNEQFF

clone_size: .
d_call: TRBD2
v_call: TRBV7-3
j_call: TRBJ2-3
cdr3_nt: TGTGCCAGCAGCTCCCAGGCTAGCGGGCACACAGATACGCAGTATTTT
cdr3_aa: CASSSQASGHTDTQYF

clone_size: .
d_call: .
v_call: TRBV29-1
j_call: TRBJ1-1
cdr3_nt: TGCAGCGTCAAACAGGGGAACACTGAAGCTTTCTTT
cdr3_aa: CSVKQGNTEAFF

clone_size: .
d_call: TRBD2
v_call: TRBV19
j_call: TRBJ2-1
cdr3_nt: TGTGCCAGTAGTACCACGGGGGGGCGGACCAATGAGCAGTTCTTC
cdr3_aa: CASSTTGGRTNEQFF

clone_size: .
d_call: .
v_call: TRBV30
j_call: TRBJ1-4
cdr3_nt: TGTGCCTGGAGCCTAGATGGGTCCCGAAAACTGTTTTTT
cdr3_aa: CAWSLDGSRKLFF

clone_size: .
d_call: TRBD1
v_call: TRBV7-2
j_call: TRBJ1-5
cdr3_nt: TGTGCCAGCAGCTCTCAACCCGGGACAGGCCCTTTAGGTGAGGCCCAGCATTTT
cdr3_aa: CASSSQPGTGPLGEAQHF

clone_size: .
d_call: .
v_call: TRBV5-1
j_call: TRBJ2-3
cdr3_nt: TGCGCCAGCAGCTTTACAGGGTTAGGGGATACGCAGTATTTT
cdr3_aa: CASSFTGLGDTQYF

clone_size: .
d_call: .
v_call: TRBV2
j_call: TRBJ1-1
cdr3_nt: TGTGCCAGCAGTTGGGGCTCCACGGAATCTGAAGCTTTCTTT
cdr3_aa: CASSWGSTESEAFF

clone_size: .
d_call: TRBD2
v_call: TRBV29-1
j_call: TRBJ2-2
cdr3_nt: TGCAGCGTAGGGACTAGCGGGACCTCGAACACCGGGGAGCTGTTTTTT
cdr3_aa: CSVGTSGTSNTGELFF

clone_size: .
d_call: .
v_call: TRBV7-9
j_call: TRBJ2-7
cdr3_nt: TGTGCCAGCAGCCCCCGGGAAGAGCAGTACTTC
cdr3_aa: CASSPREEQYF

clone_size: .
d_call: TRBD1
v_call: TRBV10-1
j_call: TRBJ2-1
cdr3_nt: TGCGCCAGCAGTACCCCCGGGACAGGAGAGAATGAGCAGTTCTTC
cdr3_aa: CASSTPGTGENEQFF

clone_size: .
d_call: TRBD1
v_call: TRBV19
j_call: TRBJ1-2
cdr3_nt: TGTGCCAGTAGTCCCGGACAGGTGTTCTATGGCTACACCTTC
cdr3_aa: CASSPGQVFYGYTF

clone_size: .
d_call: TRBD1
v_call: TRBV10-1
j_call: TRBJ1-2
cdr3_nt: TGCGCCAGCAGTCCGGGACAGGGGGGTGGCTACACCTTC
cdr3_aa: CASSPGQGGGYTF

clone_size: .
d_call: .
v_call: TRBV7-9
j_call: TRBJ2-2
cdr3_nt: TGTGCCAGCCCGGGGGGACACACGAACACCGGGGAGCTGTTTTTT
cdr3_aa: CASPGGHTNTGELFF

clone_size: .
d_call: TRBD2
v_call: TRBV11-3
j_call: TRBJ2-6
cdr3_nt: TGTGCCAGCAGCTTCGCGCCACCCCTAGCGGGAGTTGCTGGGGCCAACGTCCTGACTTTC
cdr3_aa: CASSFAPPLAGVAGANVLTF

clone_size: .
d_call: TRBD2
v_call: TRBV30
j_call: TRBJ2-2
cdr3_nt: TGTGCCTGGAGTAAGCCCGGGGGGACCGGGGAGCTGTTTTTT
cdr3_aa: CAWSKPGGTGELFF